This T cell receptor beta chain stems from a study of blood T cell repertoires in COVID-19. About the research overall: The origin of the acute and convalescent COVID-19 samples was the United States, Italy and Spain. PBMCs, B-cell-depleted T cells, or T cells were the source of the cDNA or gDNA that made up the material.

In the original processing: Reference gene primer amplification in the assay estimated nucleated cell counts. The repertoire was sequenced with immunoSEQ multiplex PCR; TCRdb's copy has only in-frame clones and lacks some. The V and J calls and the clone size are those of that table, but D and trimming were determined from the DNA. The sample yields approximately 200,000 clones, more than 70% seen once. Germline trimming cut 6 bases from V and 6 bases from J; bases unmatched to any gene: 10. The germline V gene has CDR1 ENHRY and CDR2 SYGVKD. The CDR3 is made up of 15 amino acids. V and J are TRBV10-3 and TRBJ1-5; 8 bases are shared with TRBD1. The clonotype originates from a woman aged 25 to 39 with acute or convalescent COVID-19. What was sequenced was peripheral blood. In DNA form, the CDR3 reads TGTGCCATCAGCGTGACAGGGGATTCGCGTCAGCCCCAGCATTTT. Amino acids: CAISVTGDSRQPQHF.